These T cell receptor beta chains were read from a single sample in a study of T-cell reconstitution after alpha-beta-depleted transplantation in children. TCRdb re-called the PCR reads through MiXCR, storing one row per CDR3 protein. This table holds fewer than 550,000 distinct CDR3 sequences, roughly a tenth found once. Sequenced here: PBMCs, sampled before TCRalphabeta/CD19-depleted stem cell transplant. The source is a child aged 2-9 years with inherited bone marrow failure, due to receive a stem cell transplant. Each CDR3 is given with its conserved first and last residue.

v_call,cdr3_aa
TRBV5-1,CASSLLSRGNEQFF
TRBV20-1,CSARDLWNTGELFF
TRBV20-1,CSARVYRDWPYNEQFF
TRBV5-1,CASSLAAGVVGIQYF
TRBV30,CAWSVGGSGGPEAFF
TRBV6-5,CASSYVRGAPGELFF
TRBV4-3,CASSPRLAGGRATDTQYF
TRBV25-1,CASSEGGWGTEAFF
TRBV4-2,CASSPTHGGAYEQHF
TRBV12-3/TRBV12-4,CACSYDQGTGDPYQETQYF
TRBV7-8,CASSSTNRGPGELFF
TRBV5-1,CASSPLAGELNEQFF
TRBV6-2/TRBV6-3,CASSPFGYEQYF
TRBV4-3,CASSQEFRGSGEQYF
TRBV18,CASFLLLETEAFF
TRBV7-2,CASSPAVGTYEQYF
TRBV6-2/TRBV6-3,CASSWTGGDFNEQFF
TRBV27,CASSSSAGTSVYNEQFF
TRBV12-3/TRBV12-4,CASSPLAGAGTGELFF
TRBV28,CASSFEGGSGNTIYF
TRBV7-9,CASSPNIVLAGMDTQYF
TRBV13,CASSLGAGSPAYNEQFF
TRBV15,CATSRPRLGSYEQYF
TRBV6-5,CASSYLSNLDEQFF
TRBV11-2,CASSLELAGGPKEQYF
TRBV21-1,CASSKGDRGGTNYGYTF
TRBV14,CASSQTWGGTVYNEQFF
TRBV7-6,CASSPWGSQSSYEQYF
TRBV3-1,CASSQERTSGWTDTQYF
TRBV7-9,CAGTGTGLLETQYF
TRBV6-2/TRBV6-3,CASSAAPENVLTF